These 24 T cell receptor beta chains were sequenced from one sample in a study of T cell responses to AZD1222 COVID-19 vaccine. Sequencing was performed with immunoSEQ multiplex PCR; in TCRdb, only in-frame clones are kept and a portion is missing. The table lists some 180,000 clones, around 89% of them singletons. The sequences come from peripheral blood, collected on day 0 of AZD1222 vaccination. These receptors all come from an adult in good health.

V and J are TRBV5-4 and TRBJ2-7; 13 positions match TRBD2. V lost 2 bases, J lost 1 base, and 3 bases stayed unmatched. This CDR3 has 16 amino acids. Germline V gene lookup returns CDR1 SGHNT and CDR2 YYREEE (reference sequence). The CDR3 nucleotides read TGTGCCAGCAGCTTACCGGGACTAGCGGGGTCCTACGAGCAGTACTTC. As protein: CASSLPGLAGSYEQYF.

The chain couples TRBV28 to TRBJ2-1; 9 nucleotides line up with TRBD1. The V gene's germline CDR1 is MDHEN and CDR2 SYDVKM. The CDR3 has 15 residues. The J segment lost 9 bases and the V segment lost 4 bases, leaving 10 bases of the junction unmatched. CDR3: CASSSPGQGFGEQFF. The CDR3 DNA follows: TGTGCCAGCAGTTCACCGGGACAGGGTTTCGGTGAGCAGTTCTTC.

CDR3 residues: CASSLGLAGLYNEQFF. The DNA for the CDR3 is TGTGCCAGCAGCTTAGGGCTAGCGGGGCTGTACAATGAGCAGTTCTTC. This rearrangement joins TRBV7-2 to TRBJ2-1; 9 bases map to TRBD2. After removal of 1 base from V and 4 bases from J, the junction contained 5 bases not matched to a gene. Germline lookup yields CDR1 SGHTA and CDR2 FQGNSA. The CDR3 totals 16 residues.

This sequence joins TRBV6-2 or TRBV6-3 and TRBJ1-2; a possible D gene is TRBD1 (5 bases). From germline, CDR1 is MNHEY and CDR2 SVGEGT. This CDR3 comprises 15 residues. V was trimmed by 2 bases and J by 5 bases, leaving 15 bases between them. The CDR3 sequence: CASSYGGGVIYGYTF. CDR3 in DNA: TGTGCCAGCAGTTACGGCGGAGGGGTCATTTATGGCTACACCTTC.

The table lists this clone with a count of one. The chain uses TRBV30 and TRBJ1-5; D gene uncertain. The germline gives CDR1 GTSNPN, CDR2 SVGIG (reference sequence). The CDR3 runs 14 residues. The V gene lost 3 bases and the J gene lost 0 bases, with 9 bases spanning the gap. The CDR3 DNA follows: TGTGCCTGGAGAGTCAGACATAGCAATCAGCCCCAGCATTTT. Translation: CAWRVRHSNQPQHF.

V usage is TRBV7-2 and J usage is TRBJ1-2; 8 bases agree with TRBD1. V shed 4 bases, J shed 2 bases, and the junction held 6 bases outside the gene matches. The CDR3 extends over 15 amino acids. CDR1 is SGHTA and CDR2 is FQGNSA in the germline V gene. CDR3 DNA: TGTGCCAGCAGCTCAAACCGACAGGGGAACTATGGCTACACCTTC. It yields the protein CASSSNRQGNYGYTF.

The chain employs TRBV6-5 and TRBJ2-7; D is unresolved. V lost 3 bases and J lost 1, with 10 bases in between. This CDR3 is built from 14 residues. Germline lookup yields CDR1 MNHEY and CDR2 SVGAGI. The DNA for the CDR3 is TGTGCCAGCAGTTATCTTAGGGTGTCCTACGAGCAGTACTTC. Residues: CASSYLRVSYEQYF.

The V call is TRBV7-9, the J call TRBJ2-3, with D perhaps TRBD1 or TRBD2 (5 bases each). The CDR3 consists of 17 residues. V was clipped by 7 bases and J by 0 bases, with 20 bases between them. CDR1 and CDR2 from the germline V gene are SEHNR and FQNEAQ (reference sequence). The CDR3 here is CASTRGAGDGSTDTQYF. DNA for the CDR3: TGTGCCAGCACCCGAGGCGCCGGGGACGGAAGCACAGATACGCAGTATTTT.

The rearrangement joins TRBV19 to TRBJ1-5; 7 bases align to TRBD1. This CDR3 spans 15 amino acids. Germline CDR1 is LNHDA and CDR2 is SQIVND (reference sequence). V was clipped by 5 bases and J by 2 bases; unmatched bases: 6. The CDR3 spells CASSYDRAGNQPQHF. In DNA form, the CDR3 reads TGTGCCAGTAGTTATGACAGGGCCGGCAATCAGCCCCAGCATTTT.

The count of this clone is one. The CDR3 loop reads CASSYYEQYF. The CDR3 nucleotides read TGTGCCAGCAGTTATTACGAGCAGTACTTC. The chain employs TRBV28 and TRBJ2-7; D not certain. Per the germline V gene, CDR1 is MDHEN and CDR2 is SYDVKM. Trimming took 4 bases from V and 4 from J, leaving 2 bases between them. This CDR3 is built from 10 residues.

The CDR3 nucleotides read TGTGCCAGTCTAGAGGTGAGGACTAGCGGCTACAATGAGCAGTTCTTC. Amino acid sequence: CASLEVRTSGYNEQFF. The chain couples TRBV19 to TRBJ2-1; 10 bases are shared with TRBD2. V was pared by 8 bases and J by 3 bases, with 10 bases of the junction left unmatched. CDR1 and CDR2 (germline): LNHDA, SQIVND (reference sequence). The CDR3 runs 16 residues.

This clone was counted many times. The chain carries TRBV2 and TRBJ1-6; D is unclear. The CDR3 is 17 amino acids. CDR1 and CDR2 from the germline V gene are SNHLY and FYNNEI. Trimming removed 7 bases from V and 0 bases from J, with 16 bases in between. Here the CDR3 reads CASIKTAISSYNSPLHF. CDR3 nucleotide sequence: TGTGCCAGCATTAAGACTGCGATAAGCTCCTATAATTCACCCCTCCACTTT.

The V and J genes are TRBV7-3 and TRBJ2-5; tentative D call: TRBD2 (6 bases). CDR3 length: 15 amino acids. CDR1 and CDR2 (germline): SGHTA, FQGTGA. The V and J ends lost 5 bases and 1 base respectively, with 14 bases between them. The CDR3: CASSRVGGSQETQYF. CDR3 DNA sequence: TGTGCCAGCAGCCGGGTCGGGGGATCCCAAGAGACCCAGTACTTC.

The V and J genes are TRBV2 and TRBJ1-5; no firm D call. CDR1 is SNHLY, CDR2 FYNNEI, per germline. The ends were cut back, 9 bases at V and 0 bases at J, with 9 bases in the middle. The CDR3 covers 13 residues. The DNA of the CDR3 is TGTGCCAGTGCGGAACATAGCAATCAGCCCCAGCATTTT. This sequence encodes CASAEHSNQPQHF.

The chain employs TRBV18 and TRBJ1-6; unclear D gene. This CDR3 is built from 14 residues. V shed 2 bases and J shed 7 bases, with 9 bases lying between them. Germline CDR1 and CDR2: KGHSH and LQKENI. CDR3 loop: CASSPSSENSPLHF. The CDR3 region has the DNA TGTGCCAGCTCACCATCTTCGGAAAATTCACCCCTCCACTTT.

This chain links TRBV6-1 with TRBJ2-7; 13 bases align to TRBD2. CDR3 length equals 17 residues. Germline CDR1 MNHNS, CDR2 SASEGT. J lost 2 bases, V lost 0 bases, and 4 bases had no gene match. The CDR3 protein is CASSEALTSGRPYEQYF. The CDR3 region has the DNA TGTGCCAGCAGTGAAGCGTTGACTAGCGGGAGGCCCTACGAGCAGTACTTC.

The chain is built from TRBV5-1 and TRBJ1-1, with a possible D match to TRBD1 (6 bases). The CDR3 loop spans 13 amino acids. CDR1 and CDR2 from the germline V gene are SGHRS and YFSETQ. Trimming removed 0 bases at V and 6 bases at J, with 9 bases between. The CDR3 region has the DNA TGCGCCAGCAGCTTGGCAGGGGTTGCTGAAGCTTTCTTT. Translating it yields CASSLAGVAEAFF.

V usage is TRBV11-2 and J usage is TRBJ2-1; 8 bases agree with TRBD2. With 3 bases clipped from V and 8 bases from J, the junction kept 6 bases outside the gene matches. Germline V gene sequence: CDR1 SGHAT, CDR2 FQNNGV. The CDR3 runs to 14 residues. CDR3 region: CASSFGGGRDEQFF. The CDR3 coding sequence is TGTGCCAGCAGCTTCGGCGGGGGGCGGGATGAGCAGTTCTTC.

The V call is TRBV3-1 (or the pseudogene TRBV3-2), the J call TRBJ2-7, with 13 positions matching TRBD2. CDR1 LGHDT and CDR2 YNNKEL come from the germline V gene (reference sequence). J lost 9 bases, V lost 2 bases, and 10 bases had no gene match. The CDR3 runs to 16 residues. In nucleotides, the CDR3 is TGTGCCAGCAGCCAACTGGAGACTAGCGGGAGGAGGGGGCAGTACTTC. Protein product: CASSQLETSGRRGQYF.

The V call is TRBV19, the J call TRBJ1-5; 10 nucleotides match TRBD1. This CDR3 region has 15 residues. In germline, CDR1 is LNHDA, CDR2 SQIVND (reference sequence). The ends lost 6 bases at V and 9 bases at J; junction bases unmatched: 11. Here the CDR3 reads CASRGGTGAFGPQHF. CDR3 nucleotide sequence: TGTGCCAGTAGGGGGGGGACAGGGGCCTTTGGGCCCCAGCATTTT.

The chain carries TRBV3-1 (or the pseudogene TRBV3-2) and TRBJ2-3, with 9 bases that match TRBD2. The CDR3 extends over 16 amino acids. In germline, CDR1 is LGHDT, CDR2 YNNKEL (reference sequence). Trimming cost V 3 bases and J 5 bases; bases outside gene matches: 9. This CDR3 is CASSQVAGLAGDTQYF. As DNA, the CDR3 is TGTGCCAGCAGCCAGGTAGCGGGACTAGCAGGAGATACGCAGTATTTT.

The chain employs TRBV6-5 and TRBJ1-1; D possibly corresponds to TRBD1 (5 bases). V lost 6 bases to trimming and J lost 5 bases, with 19 bases between them. The CDR3 is 15 residues long. Looked up from germline, CDR1 is MNHEY and CDR2 is SVGAGI. CDR3 residues: CASRRDFDQTTEAFF. The CDR3 region has the DNA TGTGCCAGCAGGAGGGACTTTGACCAAACGACTGAAGCTTTCTTT.

The V gene is TRBV15, the J gene TRBJ2-7; 7 bases match TRBD1. The CDR3 is 19 amino acids. Looked up from germline, CDR1 is LNHNV and CDR2 is YYDKDF (reference sequence). Trimming at V came to 3 bases and at J to 3 bases, leaving 20 bases not matched to a gene. The CDR3 protein is CATSRETHRGPSLLYEQYF. Here the CDR3 DNA reads TGTGCCACCAGCAGGGAAACTCACAGGGGCCCCTCCCTCCTCTACGAGCAGTACTTC.

V usage is TRBV5-1 and J usage is TRBJ2-2; 8 bases align to TRBD2. With 4 bases clipped from V and 3 bases from J, the junction kept 11 bases outside the gene matches. Germline CDR1 reads SGHRS; CDR2 reads YFSETQ. This CDR3 is 17 amino acids long. CDR3 protein: CASSGGNSGKDTGELFF. In DNA, the CDR3 is TGCGCCAGCAGCGGGGGGAATAGCGGGAAAGACACCGGGGAGCTGTTTTTT.